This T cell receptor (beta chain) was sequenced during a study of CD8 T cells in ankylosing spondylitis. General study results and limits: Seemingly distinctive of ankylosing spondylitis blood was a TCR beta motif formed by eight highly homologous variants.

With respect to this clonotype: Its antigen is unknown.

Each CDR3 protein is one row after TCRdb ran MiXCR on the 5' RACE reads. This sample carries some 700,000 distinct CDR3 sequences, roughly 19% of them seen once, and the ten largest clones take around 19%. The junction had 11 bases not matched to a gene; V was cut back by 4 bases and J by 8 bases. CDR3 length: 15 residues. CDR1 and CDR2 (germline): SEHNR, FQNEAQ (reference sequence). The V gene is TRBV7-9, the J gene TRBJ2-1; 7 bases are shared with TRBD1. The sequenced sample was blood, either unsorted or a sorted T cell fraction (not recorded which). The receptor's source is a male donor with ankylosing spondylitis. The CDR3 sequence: CASSSGFTGVYEQFF. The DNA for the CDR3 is TGTGCCAGCAGCTCCGGATTTACAGGGGTTTATGAGCAGTTCTTC. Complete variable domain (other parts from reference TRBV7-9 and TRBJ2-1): DTGVSQNPRHKITKRGQNVTFRCDPISEHNRLYWYRQTLGQGPEFLTYFQNEAQLEKSRLLSDRFSAERPKGSFSTLEIQRTEQGDSAMYLCASSSGFTGVYEQFFGPGTRLTVL.